The 29 T cell receptor beta chains below were found in one sample sequenced in a study of shared clonotypes between healthy human individuals. Method: immunoSEQ multiplex PCR; TCRdb's copy keeps in-frame clones and lacks some. The repertoire consists of around 1.9 million clones, with around 93% occurring once and the leading ten covering under 2%. The naive CD8 subset, CD45RO-negative cells positively selected for CCR7, excluded terminally differentiated effector memory CD45RA+ cells. Sequences were obtained from naive CD8+ T cells from PBMCs. These receptors were collected from a man aged 18-30 years in good health. Some clones in this sample may be carry-over from other donors' samples.

This clone came up once. The chain recombines TRBV5-1 with TRBJ1-2; D is uncertain. From germline, CDR1 is SGHRS and CDR2 YFSETQ. This CDR3 has 14 amino acids. Deletions cut 3 bases from V and 2 bases from J, with 11 bases between. The CDR3 region is CASSYPATNYGYTF. In DNA form, the CDR3 reads TGCGCCAGCAGCTATCCGGCTACCAACTATGGCTACACCTTC.

This chain's CDR3 is CASSHSGQDNEQFF. Here the CDR3 DNA reads TGCGCCAGCAGCCACTCTGGACAGGACAATGAGCAGTTCTTC. This chain joins TRBV4-3 and TRBJ2-1, with 7 bases lining up with TRBD1. The V and J ends lost 3 bases and 5 bases, in that order; junction bases with no gene match: 4. The CDR3 contains 14 residues. Germline V gene sequence: CDR1 LGHNA, CDR2 YSLEER.

The chain links TRBV7-2 to TRBJ2-2, with 8 bases matching TRBD2. V was clipped by 3 bases and J by 7 bases; unmatched bases: 7. This CDR3 contains 15 residues. Germline loops: CDR1 SGHTA, CDR2 FQGNSA. The CDR3 DNA follows: TGTGCCAGCAGCTTTCTACTAGCGGTCGGCGGGGAGCTGTTTTTT. Amino acid sequence: CASSFLLAVGGELFF.

The chain links TRBV7-2 to TRBJ2-7; 8 bases agree with TRBD2. There are 13 residues in the CDR3. Germline trimming cut 0 bases from V and 5 bases from J; bases unmatched to any gene: 0. Germline V gene sequence: CDR1 SGHTA, CDR2 FQGNSA. CDR3 sequence: CASSLAGRDEQYF. CDR3 nucleotide sequence: TGTGCCAGCAGCTTAGCCGGGAGGGACGAGCAGTACTTC. Drawing the rest from reference TRBV7-2 and TRBJ2-7, the complete variable domain is GAGVSQSPSNKVTEKGKDVELRCDPISGHTALYWYRQSLGQGLEFLIYFQGNSAPDKSGLPSDRFSAERTGGSVSTLTIQRTQQEDSAVYLCASSLAGRDEQYFGPGTRLTVT.

The V and J genes are TRBV11-2 and TRBJ2-3, with D perhaps given as TRBD1 or TRBD2 (5 bases each). The CDR3 runs 14 residues. Between the trimmed V and J ends, which lost 4 bases and 2 bases, there was a span of 10 bases. The germline V gene encodes CDR1 SGHAT and CDR2 FQNNGV. The DNA of the CDR3 is TGTGCCAGCAGCTCTTGGGACGACACAGATACGCAGTATTTT. Amino acid sequence: CASSSWDDTDTQYF.

The gene calls are TRBV28 and TRBJ1-5, with D possibly matching TRBD1 (6 bases). The V end was cut by 5 bases, the J end by 5 bases, with 16 bases between. The V gene's germline CDR1 is MDHEN and CDR2 SYDVKM. This CDR3 region has 15 residues. The CDR3 DNA follows: TGTGCCAGCAGTCCCCGGGACATTATCGATCAGCCCCAGCATTTT. The encoded protein is CASSPRDIIDQPQHF.

The CDR3: CASSVGRVSYSEQFF. The CDR3 DNA sequence: TGTGCCAGCAGCGTAGGAAGGGTTTCGTATAGTGAGCAGTTCTTC. The V and J genes are TRBV9 and TRBJ2-1; D is unclear. V lost 0 bases, J lost 9 bases, and 16 bases lay in between. The CDR3 covers 15 residues. CDR1 SGDLS and CDR2 YYNGEE come from the germline V gene.

The V and J genes are TRBV18 and TRBJ2-5, with D perhaps matching TRBD1 (5 bases). The V end lost 1 base, the J end lost 2 bases, and 14 bases lay between the germline ends. Germline V gives CDR1 KGHSH, CDR2 LQKENI. CDR3 length equals 16 residues. CDR3 in DNA: TGTGCCAGCTCACCACAGACAGAAGCCCCGCAAGAGACCCAGTACTTC. Translated: CASSPQTEAPQETQYF.

The DNA for the CDR3 is TGTGCAGCCCGGTGGACTCCAGCAGACACCGGGGAGCTGTTTTTT. Amino acid sequence: CAARWTPADTGELFF. The chain is built from TRBV6-1 and TRBJ2-2; D is perhaps TRBD2 (5 bases). From germline, CDR1 is MNHNS and CDR2 SASEGT. The CDR3 extends over 15 amino acids.

The CDR3 DNA sequence: TGCGCCAGCAGCCAAGAGGTGGAGGATACGCAGTATTTT. Residues: CASSQEVEDTQYF. The chain has TRBV4-3 and TRBJ2-3; D is ambiguous. CDR1 and CDR2 from the germline V gene are LGHNA and YSLEER. CDR3 size: 13 residues. The ends were cut back, 0 bases at V and 6 bases at J, with 7 bases in the middle.

The chain employs TRBV6-1 and TRBJ1-1, with D perhaps TRBD1 (5 bases). The CDR3 is made up of 13 amino acids. V dropped 4 bases and J dropped 6 bases, with 12 bases sitting between them. Germline loops: CDR1 MNHNS, CDR2 SASEGT. This chain's CDR3 is CASSVWGGSEAFF. The CDR3 coding sequence is TGTGCCAGCAGTGTCTGGGGCGGATCTGAAGCTTTCTTT.

The CDR3 spells CASSAPRTGALGNTIYF. The CDR3 DNA follows: TGTGCCAGCAGCGCTCCTCGGACAGGGGCCCTCGGAAACACCATATATTTT. This chain connects TRBV9 to TRBJ1-3, with TRBD1 identical over 9 bases. The CDR3 has 17 amino acids. Germline V CDR1 and CDR2: SGDLS, YYNGEE. After removal of 3 bases from V and 4 bases from J, the junction contained 11 bases not matched to a gene.

CDR3 coding DNA: TGTGCCAGCAGCTTAGTGGGGGCTACCCTCCGCTCCTACGAGCAGTACTTC. It translates to CASSLVGATLRSYEQYF. The chain links TRBV7-8 to TRBJ2-7; the D gene is possibly TRBD1 (6 bases). The CDR3 length is 17 residues. Germline V gene lookup returns CDR1 SGHVS and CDR2 FQNEAQ. V was pared by 1 base and J by 0 bases, with 16 bases between.

V usage is TRBV2 and J usage is TRBJ1-2; no reliable D call. This CDR3 has 16 amino acids. Germline V lookup: CDR1 SNHLY, CDR2 FYNNEI. V was trimmed by 8 bases and J by 0 bases, leaving 19 bases between them. DNA for the CDR3: TGTGCCAGCTCTCCCGCCCGGACCGCCGCTAACTATGGCTACACCTTC. Residues: CASSPARTAANYGYTF.

The rearrangement links TRBV10-3 to TRBJ1-1; TRBD1 matches at 7 bases. J lost 8 bases, V lost 4 bases, and 1 base had no gene match. Germline V gene data show CDR1 as ENHRY and CDR2 as SYGVKD. The CDR3 is made up of 11 amino acids. This CDR3 is CAISADREAFF. The CDR3 nucleotides are TGTGCCATCAGTGCGGACAGGGAAGCTTTCTTT.

In this sample, this clone turned up once. This chain links TRBV4-3 with TRBJ2-5; 7 bases map to TRBD2. The J call could be wrong; TRBJ2-7 is a better fit for the DNA end. Germline V gene data show CDR1 as LGHNA and CDR2 as YSLEER. The CDR3 has 16 residues. CDR3 amino acids: CASSQEPSGHSYEQYF. Here the CDR3 DNA reads TGCGCCAGCAGCCAAGAACCTAGCGGCCACTCCTACGAGCAGTACTTC.

This rearrangement joins TRBV9 to TRBJ1-3; D gene ambiguous. From germline, CDR1 is SGDLS and CDR2 YYNGEE. The CDR3 sequence is 12 residues long. The V end lost 4 bases, the J end lost 8 bases, and 10 bases lay between the germline ends. DNA of the CDR3: TGTGCCAGCAGCCCAGGACGAGACACCATATATTTT. This encodes CASSPGRDTIYF.

This clone has just one count. The chain recombines TRBV7-9 with TRBJ2-3; D remains ambiguous. CDR1 and CDR2 from the germline V gene are SEHNR and FQNEAQ (reference sequence). Deletions cut 0 bases from V and 2 bases from J, with 6 bases between. The CDR3 is 14 residues long. This CDR3 is CASSLAGPTDTQYF. The CDR3 nucleotides read TGTGCCAGCAGCTTAGCGGGCCCCACAGATACGCAGTATTTT. The full variable domain, in which reference TRBV7-9 and TRBJ2-3 provide the parts outside the CDR3, is DTGVSQNPRHKITKRGQNVTFRCDPISEHNRLYWYRQTLGQGPEFLTYFQNEAQLEKSRLLSDRFSAERPKGSFSTLEIQRTEQGDSAMYLCASSLAGPTDTQYFGPGTRLTVL.

The chain recombines TRBV10-3 with TRBJ2-5; 9 bases line up with TRBD1. Per germline, CDR1 ENHRY and CDR2 SYGVKD. V was clipped by 5 bases and J by 1 base; unmatched bases: 5. The CDR3 is 15 amino acids. CDR3 loop: CAISLDRGSQETQYF. In DNA, the CDR3 is TGTGCCATCAGTTTGGACAGGGGTTCCCAAGAGACCCAGTACTTC.

On this clone: The identical CDR3 is also encoded by other nucleotide sequences in the sample. This chain joins TRBV27 and TRBJ2-7; 11 bases match TRBD2. V shed 5 bases and J 3 bases; nucleotides not matched to a gene: 3. Germline assignment: CDR1 MNHEY and CDR2 SMNVEV (reference sequence). The CDR3 is 14 amino acids. CDR3 bases: TGTGCCAGCAGTCCCGGGACTAGCGGCTACGAGCAGTACTTC. Encoded protein: CASSPGTSGYEQYF.

V gene TRBV7-2 combines with J gene TRBJ2-3; TRBD2 matches at 7 bases. V was pared by 1 base and J by 9 bases, with 13 bases of the junction left unmatched. Germline V gene sequence: CDR1 SGHTA, CDR2 FQGNSA. The CDR3 is made up of 16 amino acids. The CDR3 coding sequence is TGTGCCAGCAGCTTAGGCCTAGCGGCCCTCCCGGGGACGCAGTATTTT. Translated: CASSLGLAALPGTQYF.

This clone was counted a single time. The chain links TRBV7-8 to TRBJ2-7; 7 bases line up with TRBD2. Trimming at V came to 5 bases and at J to 7 bases, leaving 5 bases not matched to a gene. This CDR3 comprises 12 residues. Germline CDR1 and CDR2: SGHVS and FQNEAQ. Here the CDR3 DNA reads TGTGCCAGCAGCCCCGGGGAGGGGGAGCAGTACTTC. It codes for CASSPGEGEQYF.

The chain links TRBV19 to TRBJ2-7; 9 bases line up with TRBD1. Germline V lookup: CDR1 LNHDA, CDR2 SQIVND (reference sequence). The CDR3 has 14 residues. V shed 1 base, J shed 5 bases, and the junction held 3 bases outside the gene matches. CDR3 bases: TGTGCCAGTAGTATAGGGACAGGGGATGACGAGCAGTACTTC. It specifies CASSIGTGDDEQYF.

The gene calls are TRBV5-5 and TRBJ2-1; D unclear. Trimming pared 3 bases from V and 4 bases from J, leaving 17 bases between. The V gene's germline CDR1 is SGHKS and CDR2 YYEKEE (reference sequence). The length of the CDR3 is 16 residues. The CDR3 spells CASSSGPDPPYNEQFF. The CDR3 region has the DNA TGTGCCAGCAGCTCCGGTCCAGACCCTCCTTACAATGAGCAGTTCTTC.

V gene TRBV29-1 combines with J gene TRBJ2-1; D possibly uses TRBD1 or TRBD2 (5 bases each). The CDR3 runs 17 residues. The V end was cut by 0 bases, the J end by 5 bases, with 20 bases between. CDR1 and CDR2 (germline): SQVTM, ANQGSEA. CDR3 region: CSVEDLPLGRINNEQFF. The CDR3 nucleotides are TGCAGCGTTGAAGATCTCCCGTTGGGACGGATAAACAATGAGCAGTTCTTC.

This sequence joins TRBV2 and TRBJ2-7; D perhaps matches TRBD2 (6 bases). The CDR3 runs to 14 residues. Germline V lookup: CDR1 SNHLY, CDR2 FYNNEI. The CDR3 protein is CAGEPRGTTYEQYF. The CDR3 nucleotides are TGTGCAGGGGAACCCCGGGGGACGACCTACGAGCAGTACTTC.

This chain links TRBV19 with TRBJ2-1, with D possibly being TRBD2 (7 bases). Germline V gene data show CDR1 as LNHDA and CDR2 as SQIVND (reference sequence). This CDR3 is built from 15 residues. The V and J ends lost 3 bases and 3 bases respectively, with 12 bases between them. The CDR3: CASSMGGGVYNEQFF. DNA of the CDR3: TGTGCCAGTAGTATGGGCGGGGGCGTCTACAATGAGCAGTTCTTC. The variable domain in full, completed from reference TRBV19 and TRBJ2-1, reads DGGITQSPKYLFRKEGQNVTLSCEQNLNHDAMYWYRQDPGQGLRLIYYSQIVNDFQKGDIAEGYSVSREKKESFPLTVTSAQKNPTAFYLCASSMGGGVYNEQFFGPGTRLTVL.

The CDR3, as DNA: TGTGCCAGCAGCTTAGGTTCCGGGAGTGAGCAGTTCTTC. Protein sequence: CASSLGSGSEQFF. The rearrangement joins TRBV11-3 to TRBJ2-1; D perhaps matches TRBD2 (6 bases). CDR1 SGHNT and CDR2 YENEEA come from the germline V gene. CDR3 length equals 13 residues. V lost 1 base to trimming and J lost 9 bases, with 10 bases between them.

This chain links TRBV6-5 with TRBJ1-1, with 7 bases that match TRBD1. V was pared by 0 bases and J by 5 bases, with 6 bases of the junction left unmatched. Germline lookup yields CDR1 MNHEY and CDR2 SVGAGI. This CDR3 has 15 amino acids. The CDR3 sequence is CASSYSTQGYTEAFF. The CDR3 DNA reads as TGTGCCAGCAGTTACTCGACACAGGGGTATACTGAAGCTTTCTTT.